The clone carrying this T cell receptor beta chain showed up many times. The data are from a study of read filtering for tumor transcriptome and immune sequencing. J gave up 4 bases and V 0 bases, and 2 bases lay outside the gene matches. CDR3 size: 14 residues. CDR1 and CDR2 from the germline V gene are LNHDA and SQIVND (reference sequence). From approximately 430 ng of RNA, a library with molecular barcoded alpha/delta and beta/gamma adaptors was made. TCRdb re-analysed the reads in MiXCR, keeping a single row per CDR3 protein. Here the sample spans 45,000 to 55,000 distinct CDR3 sequences, more than 10% being singletons.

The gene calls are TRBV19 and TRBJ1-2, with 7 bases aligning to TRBD1. Sample: a population of CD138-negative cells sorted from bone marrow. This clonotype originated in a donor aged 40 or over with multiple myeloma. The chain's CDR3 is CASSIEQGIYGYTF. The DNA for the CDR3 is TGTGCCAGTAGTATAGAACAGGGGATCTATGGCTACACCTTC.